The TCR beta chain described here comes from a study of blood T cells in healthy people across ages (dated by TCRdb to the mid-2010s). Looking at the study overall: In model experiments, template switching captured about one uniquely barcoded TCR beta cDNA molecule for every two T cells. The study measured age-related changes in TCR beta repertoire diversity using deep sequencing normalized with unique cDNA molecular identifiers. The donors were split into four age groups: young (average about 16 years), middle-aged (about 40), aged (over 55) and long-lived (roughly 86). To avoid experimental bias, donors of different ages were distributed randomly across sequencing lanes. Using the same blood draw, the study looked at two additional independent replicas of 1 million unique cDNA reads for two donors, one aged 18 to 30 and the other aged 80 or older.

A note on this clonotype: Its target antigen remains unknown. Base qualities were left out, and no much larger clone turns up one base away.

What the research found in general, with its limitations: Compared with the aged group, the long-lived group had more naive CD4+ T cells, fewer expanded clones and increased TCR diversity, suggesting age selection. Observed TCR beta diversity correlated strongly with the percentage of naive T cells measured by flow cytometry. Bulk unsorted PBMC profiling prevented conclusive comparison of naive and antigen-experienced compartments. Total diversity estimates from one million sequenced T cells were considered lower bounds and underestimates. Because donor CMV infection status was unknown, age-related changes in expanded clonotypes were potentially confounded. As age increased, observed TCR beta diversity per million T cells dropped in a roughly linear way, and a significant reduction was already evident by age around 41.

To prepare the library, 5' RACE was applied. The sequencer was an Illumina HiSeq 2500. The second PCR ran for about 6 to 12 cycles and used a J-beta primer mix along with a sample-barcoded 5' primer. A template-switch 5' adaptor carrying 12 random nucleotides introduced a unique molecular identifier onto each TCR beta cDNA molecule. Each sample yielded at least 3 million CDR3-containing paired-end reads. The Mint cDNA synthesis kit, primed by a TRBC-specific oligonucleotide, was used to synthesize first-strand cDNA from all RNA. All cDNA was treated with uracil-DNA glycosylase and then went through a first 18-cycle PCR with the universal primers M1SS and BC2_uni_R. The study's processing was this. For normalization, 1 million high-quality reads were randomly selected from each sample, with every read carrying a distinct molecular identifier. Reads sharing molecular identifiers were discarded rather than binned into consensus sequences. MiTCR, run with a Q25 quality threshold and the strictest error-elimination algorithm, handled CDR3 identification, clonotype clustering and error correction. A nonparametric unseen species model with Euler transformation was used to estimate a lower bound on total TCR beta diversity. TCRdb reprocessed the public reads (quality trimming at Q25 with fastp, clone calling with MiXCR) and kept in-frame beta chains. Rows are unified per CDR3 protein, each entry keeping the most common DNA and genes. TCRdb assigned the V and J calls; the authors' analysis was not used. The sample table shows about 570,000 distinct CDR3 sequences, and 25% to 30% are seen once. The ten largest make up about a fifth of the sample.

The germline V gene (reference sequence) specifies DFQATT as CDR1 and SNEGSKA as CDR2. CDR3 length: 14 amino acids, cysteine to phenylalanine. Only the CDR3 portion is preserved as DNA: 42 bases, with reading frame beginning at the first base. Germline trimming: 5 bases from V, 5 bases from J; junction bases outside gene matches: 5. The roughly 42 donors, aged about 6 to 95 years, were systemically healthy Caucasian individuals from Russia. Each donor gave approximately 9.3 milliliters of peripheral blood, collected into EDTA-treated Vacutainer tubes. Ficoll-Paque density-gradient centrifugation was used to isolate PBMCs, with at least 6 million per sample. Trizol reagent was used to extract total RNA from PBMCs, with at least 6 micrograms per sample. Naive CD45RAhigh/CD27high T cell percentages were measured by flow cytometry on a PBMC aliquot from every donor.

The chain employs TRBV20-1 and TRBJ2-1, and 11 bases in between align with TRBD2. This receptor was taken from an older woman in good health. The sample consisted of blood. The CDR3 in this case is CSARLAGLHNEQFF. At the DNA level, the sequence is TGCAGTGCTCGACTAGCGGGGCTCCACAATGAGCAGTTCTTC.